This T cell receptor beta chain was recorded in a study of cytomegalovirus exposure and HLA in healthy donors. Study-wide findings and caveats: Cytomegalovirus association was assigned to over 150 TCR beta chains.

Method: immunoSEQ multiplex PCR; TCRdb's copy keeps in-frame clones and lacks some. The table includes roughly 98,000 clones, about 90% detected once. Germline V gene data show CDR1 as MNHEY and CDR2 as SVGAGI. The CDR3 is 14 amino acids. V was trimmed by 6 bases and J by 4 bases, leaving 15 bases between them. Details on this clone: Antigen unknown.

The sequence was obtained from a man between 18 and 29 years old in good health and CMV-seropositive. V gene TRBV6-5 combines with J gene TRBJ1-2, with TRBD1 as a possible D gene (6 bases). Sample: PBMCs. CDR3 sequence: CASRKQGSGYGYTF. The CDR3 DNA sequence: TGTGCCAGCAGAAAACAGGGATCAGGCTATGGCTACACCTTC.